The source of this T cell receptor (beta chain) is a study of CD8+CD57+ T cells in acquired aplastic anemia. Across the study: Sorted CD4+ and CD8+ cells yielded DNA averaging approximately 3 ug.

Previously, flow cytometry had revealed CD8+CD57+ cell expansion in the patients chosen for sequencing. The template for TCR beta VDJ and CDR3 sequence profiling was genomic DNA. TCRdb passed the reads through MiXCR, listing each CDR3 protein once. This table has about 160,000 distinct CDR3 sequences, 71% appearing once. Germline assignment: CDR1 DFQATT and CDR2 SNEGSKA (reference sequence). Trimming shortened V by 0 bases and J by 2 bases, and 7 bases separated the two germline ends. This CDR3 has 14 amino acids. Sequencing was carried out using sorted CD4+, CD8+, or CD8+CD57+ T cells (not recorded which) from PBMCs. The origin of this receptor is a human donor with aplastic anemia. The chain couples TRBV20-1 to TRBJ2-2; D assignment may be TRBD1 or TRBD2 (5 bases each). The CDR3 here is CSARERGNTGELFF. As DNA, the CDR3 is TGCAGTGCTAGAGAGAGGGGCAACACCGGGGAGCTGTTTTTT.